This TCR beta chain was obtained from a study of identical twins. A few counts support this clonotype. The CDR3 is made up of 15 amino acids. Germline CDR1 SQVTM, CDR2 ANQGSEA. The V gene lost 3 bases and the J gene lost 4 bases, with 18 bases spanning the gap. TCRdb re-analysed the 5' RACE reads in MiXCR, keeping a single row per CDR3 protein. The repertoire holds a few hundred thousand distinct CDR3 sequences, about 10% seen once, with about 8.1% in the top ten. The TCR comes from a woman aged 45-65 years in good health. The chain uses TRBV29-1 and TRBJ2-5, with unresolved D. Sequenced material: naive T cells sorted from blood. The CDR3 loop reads CSVDSLQELGETQYF. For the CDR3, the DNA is TGCAGCGTTGATAGTCTCCAGGAGTTAGGAGAGACCCAGTACTTC. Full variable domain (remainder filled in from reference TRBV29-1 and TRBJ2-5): SAVISQKPSRDICQRGTSLTIQCQVDSQVTMMFWYRQQPGQSLTLIATANQGSEATYESGFVIDKFPISRPNLTFSTLTVSNMSPEDSSIYLCSVDSLQELGETQYFGPGTRLLVL.